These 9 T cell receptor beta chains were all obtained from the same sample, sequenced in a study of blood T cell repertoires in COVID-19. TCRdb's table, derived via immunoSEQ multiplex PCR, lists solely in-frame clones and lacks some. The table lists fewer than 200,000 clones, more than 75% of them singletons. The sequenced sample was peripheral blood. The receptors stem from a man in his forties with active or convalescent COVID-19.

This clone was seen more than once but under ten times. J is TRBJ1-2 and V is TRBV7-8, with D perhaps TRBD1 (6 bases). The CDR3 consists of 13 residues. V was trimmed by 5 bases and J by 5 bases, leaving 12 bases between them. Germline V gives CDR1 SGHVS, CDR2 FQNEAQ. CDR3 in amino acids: CASSAGTHYGYTF. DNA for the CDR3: TGTGCCAGCAGCGCTGGGACACATTATGGCTACACCTTC. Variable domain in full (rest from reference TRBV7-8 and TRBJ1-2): GAGVSQSPRYKVAKRGQDVALRCDPISGHVSLFWYQQALGQGPEFLTYFQNEAQLDKSGLPSDRFFAERPEGSVSTLKIQRTQQEDSAVYLCASSAGTHYGYTFGSGTRLTVV.

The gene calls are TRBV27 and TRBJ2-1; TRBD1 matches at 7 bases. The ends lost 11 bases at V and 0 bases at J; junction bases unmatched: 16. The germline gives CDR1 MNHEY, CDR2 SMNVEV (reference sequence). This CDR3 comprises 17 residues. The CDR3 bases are TGTGCCTTACCACAGGGGCGGTTTGATAGCTCCTACAATGAGCAGTTCTTC. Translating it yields CALPQGRFDSSYNEQFF.

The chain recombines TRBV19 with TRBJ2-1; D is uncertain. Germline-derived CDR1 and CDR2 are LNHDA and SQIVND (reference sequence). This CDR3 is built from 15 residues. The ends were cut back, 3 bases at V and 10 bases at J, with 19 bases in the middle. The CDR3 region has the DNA TGTGCCAGTAGTATCGGAGTAAACACCCCTGGGGAGCAGTTCTTC. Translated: CASSIGVNTPGEQFF.

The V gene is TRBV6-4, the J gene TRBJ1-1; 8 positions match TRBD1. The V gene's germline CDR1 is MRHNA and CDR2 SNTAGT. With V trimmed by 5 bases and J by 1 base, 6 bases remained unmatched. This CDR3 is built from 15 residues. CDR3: CASSKQGVPNTEAFF. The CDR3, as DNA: TGTGCCAGCAGTAAACAGGGGGTTCCGAACACTGAAGCTTTCTTT.

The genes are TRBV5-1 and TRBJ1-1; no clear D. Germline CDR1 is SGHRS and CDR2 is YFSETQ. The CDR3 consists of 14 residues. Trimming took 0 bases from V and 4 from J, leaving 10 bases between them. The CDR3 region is CASSLDSRSTEAFF. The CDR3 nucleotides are TGCGCCAGCAGCTTGGACAGCCGAAGCACTGAAGCTTTCTTT.

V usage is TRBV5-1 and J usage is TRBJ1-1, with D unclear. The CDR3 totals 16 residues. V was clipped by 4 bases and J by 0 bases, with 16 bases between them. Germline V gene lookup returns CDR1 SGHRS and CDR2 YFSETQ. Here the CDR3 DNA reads TGCGCCAGCAGCACCCAGGATTCACGAATGAACACTGAAGCTTTCTTT. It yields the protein CASSTQDSRMNTEAFF. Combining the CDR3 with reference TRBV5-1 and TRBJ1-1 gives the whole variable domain KAGVTQTPRYLIKTRGQQVTLSCSPISGHRSVSWYQQTPGQGLQFLFEYFSETQRNKGNFPGRFSGRQFSNSRSEMNVSTLELGDSALYLCASSTQDSRMNTEAFFGQGTRLTVV.

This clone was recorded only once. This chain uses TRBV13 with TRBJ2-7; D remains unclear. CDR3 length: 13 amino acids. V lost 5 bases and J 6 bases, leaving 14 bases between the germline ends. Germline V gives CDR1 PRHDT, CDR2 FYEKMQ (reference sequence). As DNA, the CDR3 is TGTGCCAGCAGCAGCCATGGTGGGCGCGAGCAGTACTTC. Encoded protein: CASSSHGGREQYF.

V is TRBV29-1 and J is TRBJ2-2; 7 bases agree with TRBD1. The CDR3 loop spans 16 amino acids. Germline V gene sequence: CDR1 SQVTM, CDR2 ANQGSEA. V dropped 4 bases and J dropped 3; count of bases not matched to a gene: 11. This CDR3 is CSVVNRGPSYTGELFF. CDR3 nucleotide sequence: TGCAGCGTTGTCAACAGGGGACCCTCGTACACCGGGGAGCTGTTTTTT.

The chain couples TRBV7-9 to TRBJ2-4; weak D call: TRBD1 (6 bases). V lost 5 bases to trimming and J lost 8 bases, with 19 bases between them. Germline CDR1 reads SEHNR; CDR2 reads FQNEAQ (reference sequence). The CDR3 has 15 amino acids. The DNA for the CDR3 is TGTGCCAGCAGCCTCACAGGGACGGGATTGGACATTCAGTACTTC. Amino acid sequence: CASSLTGTGLDIQYF.